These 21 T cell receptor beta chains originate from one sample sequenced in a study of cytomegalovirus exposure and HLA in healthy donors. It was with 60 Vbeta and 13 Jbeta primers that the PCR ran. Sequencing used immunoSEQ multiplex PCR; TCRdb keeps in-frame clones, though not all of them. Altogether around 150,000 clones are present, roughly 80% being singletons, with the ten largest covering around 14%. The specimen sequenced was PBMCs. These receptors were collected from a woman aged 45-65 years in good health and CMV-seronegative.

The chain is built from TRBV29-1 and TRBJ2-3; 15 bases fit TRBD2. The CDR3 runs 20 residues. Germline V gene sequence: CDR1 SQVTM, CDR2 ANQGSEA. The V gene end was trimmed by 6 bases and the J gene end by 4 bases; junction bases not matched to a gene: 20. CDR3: CSVDKQLGTSGRMVADTQYF. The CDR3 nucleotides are TGCAGCGTCGACAAACAGCTCGGGACTAGCGGGAGGATGGTCGCAGATACGCAGTATTTT.

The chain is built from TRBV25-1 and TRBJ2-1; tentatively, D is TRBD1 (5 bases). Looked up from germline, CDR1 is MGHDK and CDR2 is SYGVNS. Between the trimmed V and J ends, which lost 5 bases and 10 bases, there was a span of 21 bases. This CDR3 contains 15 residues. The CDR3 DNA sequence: TGTGCCAGCAGTCCGGACAACATGGATTTGAGGGAGCAGTTCTTC. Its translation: CASSPDNMDLREQFF.

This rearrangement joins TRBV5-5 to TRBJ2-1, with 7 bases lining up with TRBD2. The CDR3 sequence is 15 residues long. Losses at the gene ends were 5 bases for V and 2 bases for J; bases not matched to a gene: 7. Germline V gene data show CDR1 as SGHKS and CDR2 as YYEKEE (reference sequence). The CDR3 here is CASRYEAGAYNEQFF. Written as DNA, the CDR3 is TGTGCCAGCAGGTATGAGGCGGGAGCCTACAATGAGCAGTTCTTC.

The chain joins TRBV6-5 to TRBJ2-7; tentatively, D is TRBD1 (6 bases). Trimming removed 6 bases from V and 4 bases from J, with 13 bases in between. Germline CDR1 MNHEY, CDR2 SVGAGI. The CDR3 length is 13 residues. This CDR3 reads CASRMGHPYEQYF. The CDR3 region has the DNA TGTGCCAGCAGGATGGGACATCCTTACGAGCAGTACTTC.

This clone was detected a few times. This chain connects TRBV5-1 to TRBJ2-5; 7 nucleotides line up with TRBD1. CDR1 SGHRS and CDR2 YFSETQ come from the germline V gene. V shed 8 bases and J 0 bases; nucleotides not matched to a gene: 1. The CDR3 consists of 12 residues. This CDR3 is CASGTDQETQYF. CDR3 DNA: TGCGCCAGTGGGACAGACCAAGAGACCCAGTACTTC.

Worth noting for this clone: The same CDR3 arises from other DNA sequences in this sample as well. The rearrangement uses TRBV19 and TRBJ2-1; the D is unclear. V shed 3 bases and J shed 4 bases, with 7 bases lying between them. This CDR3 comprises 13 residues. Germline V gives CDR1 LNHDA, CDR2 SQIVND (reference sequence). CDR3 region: CASSISSYNEQFF. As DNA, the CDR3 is TGTGCCAGTAGTATTAGCAGTTACAATGAGCAGTTCTTC.

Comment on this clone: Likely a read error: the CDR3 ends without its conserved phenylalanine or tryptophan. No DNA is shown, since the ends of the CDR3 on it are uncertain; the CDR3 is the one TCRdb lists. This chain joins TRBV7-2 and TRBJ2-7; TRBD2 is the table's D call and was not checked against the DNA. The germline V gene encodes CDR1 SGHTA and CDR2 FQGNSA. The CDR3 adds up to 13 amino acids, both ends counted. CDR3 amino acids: CASSLVRGGPIIL.

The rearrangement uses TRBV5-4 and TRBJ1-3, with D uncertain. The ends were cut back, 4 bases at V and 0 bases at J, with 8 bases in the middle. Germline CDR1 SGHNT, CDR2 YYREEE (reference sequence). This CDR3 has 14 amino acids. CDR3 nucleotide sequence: TGTGCCAGCAGCGCGGTTGGCTCTGGAAACACCATATATTTT. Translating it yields CASSAVGSGNTIYF.

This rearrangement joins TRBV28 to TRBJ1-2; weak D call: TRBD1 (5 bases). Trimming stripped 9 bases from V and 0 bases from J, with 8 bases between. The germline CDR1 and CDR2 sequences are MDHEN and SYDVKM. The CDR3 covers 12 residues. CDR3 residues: CASQGTNYGYTF. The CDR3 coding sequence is TGTGCCAGTCAGGGTACTAACTATGGCTACACCTTC.

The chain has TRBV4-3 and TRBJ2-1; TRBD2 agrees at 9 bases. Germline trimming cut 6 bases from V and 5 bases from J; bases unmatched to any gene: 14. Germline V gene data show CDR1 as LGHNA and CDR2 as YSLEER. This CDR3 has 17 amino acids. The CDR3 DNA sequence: TGCGCCAGCAGTATACAGACCCTAGCGGGGCTGAACAATGAGCAGTTCTTC. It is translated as CASSIQTLAGLNNEQFF.

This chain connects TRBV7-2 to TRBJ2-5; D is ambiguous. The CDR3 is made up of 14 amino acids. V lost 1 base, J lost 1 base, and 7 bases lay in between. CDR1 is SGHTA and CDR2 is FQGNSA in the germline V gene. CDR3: CASSLEPGQETQYF. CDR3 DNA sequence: TGTGCCAGCAGCTTAGAACCAGGCCAAGAGACCCAGTACTTC. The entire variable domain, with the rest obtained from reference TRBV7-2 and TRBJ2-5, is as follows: GAGVSQSPSNKVTEKGKDVELRCDPISGHTALYWYRQSLGQGLEFLIYFQGNSAPDKSGLPSDRFSAERTGGSVSTLTIQRTQQEDSAVYLCASSLEPGQETQYFGPGTRLLVL.

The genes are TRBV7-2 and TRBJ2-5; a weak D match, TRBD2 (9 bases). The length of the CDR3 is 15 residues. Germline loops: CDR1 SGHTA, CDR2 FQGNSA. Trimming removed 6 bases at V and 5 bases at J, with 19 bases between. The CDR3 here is CASRQGAGGPETQYF. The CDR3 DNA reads TGTGCCAGCAGGCAGGGGGCGGGAGGGCCTGAGACCCAGTACTTC.

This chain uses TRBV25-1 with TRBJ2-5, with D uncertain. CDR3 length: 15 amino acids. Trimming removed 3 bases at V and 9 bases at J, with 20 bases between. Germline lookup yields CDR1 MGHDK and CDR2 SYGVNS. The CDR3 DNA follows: TGTGCCAGCAGTGACTCGACGACTCACACCGGGTCCCAGTACTTC. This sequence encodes CASSDSTTHTGSQYF. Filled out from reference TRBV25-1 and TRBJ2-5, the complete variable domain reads EADIYQTPRYLVIGTGKKITLECSQTMGHDKMYWYQQDPGMELHLIHYSYGVNSTEKGDLSSESTVSRIRTEHFPLTLESARPSHTSQYLCASSDSTTHTGSQYFGPGTRLLVL.

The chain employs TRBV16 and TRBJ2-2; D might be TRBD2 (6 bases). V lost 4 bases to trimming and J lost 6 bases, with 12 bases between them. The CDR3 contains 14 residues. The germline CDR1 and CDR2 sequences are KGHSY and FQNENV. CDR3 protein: CASSLGGGSGELFF. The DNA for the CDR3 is TGTGCCAGCAGCCTCGGAGGAGGGTCCGGGGAGCTGTTTTTT.

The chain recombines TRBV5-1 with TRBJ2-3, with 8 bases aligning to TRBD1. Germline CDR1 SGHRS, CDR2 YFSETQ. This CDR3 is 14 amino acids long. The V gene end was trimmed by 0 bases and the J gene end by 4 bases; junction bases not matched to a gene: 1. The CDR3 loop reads CASSLVQGADTQYF. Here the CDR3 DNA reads TGCGCCAGCAGCTTGGTACAGGGGGCAGATACGCAGTATTTT.

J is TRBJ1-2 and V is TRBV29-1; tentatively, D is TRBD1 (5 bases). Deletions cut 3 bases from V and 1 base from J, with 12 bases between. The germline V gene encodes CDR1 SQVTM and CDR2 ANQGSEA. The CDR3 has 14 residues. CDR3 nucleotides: TGCAGCGTTGATCGGATCAGGGATAACTATGGCTACACCTTC. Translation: CSVDRIRDNYGYTF.

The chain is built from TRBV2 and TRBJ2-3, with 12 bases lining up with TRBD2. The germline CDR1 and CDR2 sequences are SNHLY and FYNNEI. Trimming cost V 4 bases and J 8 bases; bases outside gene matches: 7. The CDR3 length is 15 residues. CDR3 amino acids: CASSATSGGRVTQYF. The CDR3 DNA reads TGTGCCAGCAGTGCAACTAGCGGGGGGAGGGTTACGCAGTATTTT.

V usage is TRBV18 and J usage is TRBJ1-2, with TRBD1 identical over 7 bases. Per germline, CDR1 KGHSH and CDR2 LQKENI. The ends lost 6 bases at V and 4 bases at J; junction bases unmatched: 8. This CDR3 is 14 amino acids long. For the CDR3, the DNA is TGTGCCAGCTCGCCTGGGACAGCGTTCTATGGCTACACCTTC. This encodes CASSPGTAFYGYTF.

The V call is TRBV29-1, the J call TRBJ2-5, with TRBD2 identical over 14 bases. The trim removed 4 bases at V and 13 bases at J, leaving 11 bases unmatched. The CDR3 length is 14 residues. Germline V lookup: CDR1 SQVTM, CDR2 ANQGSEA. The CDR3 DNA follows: TGCAGCGTTGGGACTAGCGGGGGGTCCAGAGGGGGGTACTTC. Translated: CSVGTSGGSRGGYF.

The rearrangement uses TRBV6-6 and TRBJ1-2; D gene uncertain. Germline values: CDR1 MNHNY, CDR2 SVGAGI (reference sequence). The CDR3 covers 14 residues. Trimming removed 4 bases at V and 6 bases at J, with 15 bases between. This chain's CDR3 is CASSSNQLSHGYTF. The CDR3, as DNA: TGTGCCAGCAGTTCAAATCAACTTAGCCATGGCTACACCTTC.

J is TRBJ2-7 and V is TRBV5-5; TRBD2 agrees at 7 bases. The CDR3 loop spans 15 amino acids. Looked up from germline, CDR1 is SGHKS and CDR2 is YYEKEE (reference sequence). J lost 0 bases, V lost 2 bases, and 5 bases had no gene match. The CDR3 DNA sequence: TGTGCCAGCAGCTTTTGGCGGGAGTACTCCTACGAGCAGTACTTC. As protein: CASSFWREYSYEQYF.